The rows below give T cell receptor beta chains drawn from one sample of a study of T cells in localized non-small cell lung cancer. The assay was immunoSEQ multiplex PCR, and TCRdb's table has in-frame clones only and misses some. Among nearly 40,000 clones, around nine tenths were seen once, and the ten largest hold around 3.7%. The specimen was peripheral blood, collected before any cancer treatment. These receptors were collected from a man aged 18 to 49 with stage I lung adenocarcinoma. Each CDR3 is given with its conserved first and last residue. Fields, in order: V gene, J gene, clone size, D gene, CDR3 DNA, CDR3 protein. D genes are given only for firm matches. Expanded clones are given a class, and other clones once, few, many or no size at all.

>TRBV29-1|TRBJ1-2|few|TRBD1
TGCAGCGTCGAACAGGGGACCTATGGCTACACCTTC
CSVEQGTYGYTF
>TRBV6-5|TRBJ1-1|once|-
TGTGCCAGCAGTCCCACTCGGATGAACACTGAAGCTTTCTTT
CASSPTRMNTEAFF
>TRBV7-8|TRBJ1-2|-|TRBD1
TGTGCCAGCACCGGATCCCAAGGTACAGGGGGAATCGGACGGGGGAGACATGGCTACACCTTC
CASTGSQGTGGIGRGRHGYTF
>TRBV28|TRBJ2-5|once|TRBD2
TGTGCCAGCATAGGCGGGGGGCGAGAGACCCAGTACTTC
CASIGGGRETQYF
>TRBV2|TRBJ1-2|-|-
TGTGCCAGCAGTGAAGCCCAAAGAGAAGGTATAAACTATGGCTACACCTTC
CASSEAQREGINYGYTF
>TRBV7-2|TRBJ1-3|few|-
TGTGCCAGCAGCTTAGAGGGGGATGGAAACACCATATATTTT
CASSLEGDGNTIYF
>TRBV6-5|TRBJ2-2|once|-
TGTGCCAGCACCCGCGGTGAGGGTTCCACCGGGGAGCTGTTTTTT
CASTRGEGSTGELFF
>TRBV30|TRBJ1-1|-|TRBD1
TGTGCCTGGAGTGTATTCTCCGGGACAGTCCCTGAAGCTTTCTTT
CAWSVFSGTVPEAFF
>TRBV19|TRBJ2-3|-|TRBD1
TGTGCCAGTAGTAGGACAGGGCTCACAGATACGCAGTATTTT
CASSRTGLTDTQYF
>TRBV6-4|TRBJ2-2|-|-
TGTGCCAGCAGTGAGAGGGACAACACCGGGGAGCTGTTTTTT
CASSERDNTGELFF
>TRBV30|TRBJ1-6|-|-
TGTGCCTGGAGCCTGTACGGCACTAGTTCACCCCTCCACTTT
CAWSLYGTSSPLHF
>TRBV10-2|TRBJ1-1|-|-
TGCGCCAGCAGTGACGGAGGCACTGAAGCTTTCTTT
CASSDGGTEAFF
>TRBV20-1|TRBJ1-2|once|-
TGCAAAGTCGCCGGGGAGGGCTACACCTTC
CKVAGEGYTF
>TRBV25-1|TRBJ2-2|-|-
TGTGCCAGCAGTCGGCAGGGTGCGGACACCGGGGAGCTGTTTTTT
CASSRQGADTGELFF
>TRBV18|TRBJ1-2|-|TRBD1
TGTGCCAGCTCACCGGCACAGGGGAATGGCTACACCTTC
CASSPAQGNGYTF
>TRBV11-2|TRBJ1-4|medium-sized|TRBD1
TGTGCCAGCAGGCCACAGGGGGCTGGTGAAAAACTGTTTTTT
CASRPQGAGEKLFF
>TRBV19|TRBJ1-6|-|-
TGTGCCAGTAGTATAGATGGACCCCTCCACTTT
CASSIDGPLHF
>TRBV30|TRBJ1-6|-|-
TGTGCCTGGAGTGTCGGGGCAGGGGCAAATTATAATTCACCCCTCCACTTT
CAWSVGAGANYNSPLHF
>TRBV5-6|TRBJ2-1|few|TRBD2
TGTGCCAGCAGCTTGGCCAAAGGGAGGGGAAATGAGCAGTTCTTC
CASSLAKGRGNEQFF
>TRBV18|TRBJ2-3|-|-
TGTGCCAGCTCACCACCTCAATTATCTAGCACAGATACGCAGTATTTT
CASSPPQLSSTDTQYF
>TRBV7-8|TRBJ2-5|few|TRBD2
TGTGCCAGCAGCTCAGGCACTAGCGGGGGGCCAGAGACCCAGTACTTC
CASSSGTSGGPETQYF
>TRBV9|TRBJ1-2|-|TRBD1
TGTGCCAGCAGCGTACTTTCCCAGGGGGGTGGCTACACCTTC
CASSVLSQGGGYTF
>TRBV4-3|TRBJ2-2|-|-
TGCGCCAGCAGCCCGTCAAACGGAGGCACCGGGGAGCTGTTTTTT
CASSPSNGGTGELFF
>TRBV6-1|TRBJ2-6|-|-
TGTGCCAGCAGTGAAAAAAGGGCCTCTGGGGCCAACGTCCTGACTTTC
CASSEKRASGANVLTF
>TRBV7-7|TRBJ2-5|-|-
TGTGCCAGTAGCCCCGGGACCCGGCAGGACCAAGAGACCCAGTACTTC
CASSPGTRQDQETQYF
>TRBV5-1|TRBJ2-5|-|TRBD2
TGCGCCAGCAGCGACGGACTAGCGGGGGGAAGGGAGACCCAGTACTTC
CASSDGLAGGRETQYF
>TRBV15|TRBJ2-2|-|-
TGTGCCACCAGCAGAGACTCCTTGGGCCAGACGAACACCGGGGAGCTGTTTTTT
CATSRDSLGQTNTGELFF
>TRBV6-6|TRBJ1-5|once|-
TGTGCCAGCACCTCCTCGTCTCGGGGTTTTCAGCCCCAGCATTTT
CASTSSSRGFQPQHF
>TRBV5-1|TRBJ2-5|-|-
TGCGCCAGCAGCGTGGGACAGCGGGTCCAAGAGACCCAGTACTTC
CASSVGQRVQETQYF
>TRBV5-1|TRBJ1-2|-|-
TGCGCCAGCCGAACCACCGGGGGCTCTAACTATGGCTACACCTTC
CASRTTGGSNYGYTF
>TRBV18|TRBJ1-1|-|-
TGTGCCAGCTCATCCCGGGACGGTGGGAAGGACACTGAAGCTTTCTTT
CASSSRDGGKDTEAFF
>TRBV4-3|TRBJ2-7|-|-
TGCGCCAGCAGCCTTTACGCCCAGGGGGGCTACGAGCAGTACTTC
CASSLYAQGGYEQYF
>TRBV4-1|TRBJ1-5|-|-
TGCGCCAGCAGCCAAGATCAAGGGACCCCCAATCAGCCCCAGCATTTT
CASSQDQGTPNQPQHF
>TRBV7-6|TRBJ2-7|once|-
TGTGCCAGCAGCTTAGGGACAGCGCCATTCCTTTACGAGCAGTACTTC
CASSLGTAPFLYEQYF
>TRBV28|TRBJ1-2|-|-
TGTGCCAGCAGTCCCCCGGACGGTAGGGCCAATGGCTACACCTTC
CASSPPDGRANGYTF
>TRBV5-1|TRBJ2-1|-|-
TGCGCCAGCAGAGGGGTGGGTGAGCAGTTCTTC
CASRGVGEQFF
>TRBV19|TRBJ2-1|-|TRBD2
TGTGCCAGTAGTCTCGTGGCGACTAGCGGGGGGTCGAGCTCCTACAATGAGCAGTTCTTC
CASSLVATSGGSSSYNEQFF